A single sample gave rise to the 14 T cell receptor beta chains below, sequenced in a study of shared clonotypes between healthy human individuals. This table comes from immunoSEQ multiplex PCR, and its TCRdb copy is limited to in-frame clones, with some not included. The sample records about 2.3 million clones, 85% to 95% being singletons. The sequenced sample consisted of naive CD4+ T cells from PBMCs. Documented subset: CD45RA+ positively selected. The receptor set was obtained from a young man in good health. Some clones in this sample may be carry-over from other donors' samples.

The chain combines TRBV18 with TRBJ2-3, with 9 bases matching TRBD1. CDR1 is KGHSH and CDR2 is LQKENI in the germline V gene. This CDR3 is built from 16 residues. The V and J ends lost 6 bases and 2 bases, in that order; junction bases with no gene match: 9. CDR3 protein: CASSSKGQGYTDTQYF. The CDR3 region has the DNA TGTGCCAGCTCCTCAAAGGGACAGGGTTACACAGATACGCAGTATTTT. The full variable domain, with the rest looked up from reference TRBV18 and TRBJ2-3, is NAGVMQNPRHLVRRRGQEARLRCSPMKGHSHVYWYRQLPEEGLKFMVYLQKENIIDESGMPKERFSAEFPKEGPSILRIQQVVRGDSAAYFCASSSKGQGYTDTQYFGPGTRLTVL.

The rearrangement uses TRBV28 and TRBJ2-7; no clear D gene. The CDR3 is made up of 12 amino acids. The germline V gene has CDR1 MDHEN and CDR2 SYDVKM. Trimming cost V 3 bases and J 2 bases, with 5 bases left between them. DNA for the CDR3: TGTGCCAGCAGTTTCCCCGCCTACGAGCAGTACTTC. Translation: CASSFPAYEQYF.

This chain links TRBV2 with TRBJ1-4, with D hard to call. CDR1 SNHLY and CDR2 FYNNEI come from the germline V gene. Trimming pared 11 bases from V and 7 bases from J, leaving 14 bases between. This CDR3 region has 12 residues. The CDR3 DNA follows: TGTGCCGCCTCCGTCGAGGGTGAAAAACTGTTTTTT. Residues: CAASVEGEKLFF.

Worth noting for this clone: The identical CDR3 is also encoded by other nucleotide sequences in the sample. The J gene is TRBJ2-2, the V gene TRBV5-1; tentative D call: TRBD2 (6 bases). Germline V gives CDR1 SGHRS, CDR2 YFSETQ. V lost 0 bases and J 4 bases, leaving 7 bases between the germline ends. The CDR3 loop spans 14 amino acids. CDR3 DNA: TGCGCCAGCAGCTTGGAGGGAGGCACCGGGGAGCTGTTTTTT. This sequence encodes CASSLEGGTGELFF.

CDR3 residues: CASSLGGGNTGELFF. The CDR3, as DNA: TGCGCCAGCAGCCTCGGTGGGGGGAACACCGGGGAGCTGTTTTTT. The genes are TRBV4-3 and TRBJ2-2; tentatively, D is TRBD1 or TRBD2 (5 bases each). This CDR3 has 15 amino acids. The V gene lost 4 bases and the J gene lost 1 base, with 10 bases spanning the gap. CDR1 is LGHNA and CDR2 is YSLEER in the germline V gene.

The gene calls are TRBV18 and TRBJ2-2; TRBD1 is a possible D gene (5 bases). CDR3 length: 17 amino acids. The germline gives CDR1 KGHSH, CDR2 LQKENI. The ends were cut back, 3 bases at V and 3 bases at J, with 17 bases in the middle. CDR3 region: CASSPSGQKRYTGELFF. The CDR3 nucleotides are TGTGCCAGCTCACCTTCAGGGCAGAAAAGATACACCGGGGAGCTGTTTTTT.

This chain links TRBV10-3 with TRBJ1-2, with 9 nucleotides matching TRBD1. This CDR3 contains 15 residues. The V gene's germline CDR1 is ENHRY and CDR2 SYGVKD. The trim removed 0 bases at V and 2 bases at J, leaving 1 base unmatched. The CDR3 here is CAISESTGGNYGYTF. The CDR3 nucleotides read TGTGCCATCAGTGAGTCGACAGGGGGAAACTATGGCTACACCTTC.

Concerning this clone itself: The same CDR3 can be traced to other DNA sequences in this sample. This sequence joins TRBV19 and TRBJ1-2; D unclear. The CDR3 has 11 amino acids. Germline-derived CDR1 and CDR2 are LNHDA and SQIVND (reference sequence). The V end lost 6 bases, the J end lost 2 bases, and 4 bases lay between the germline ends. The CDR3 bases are TGTGCCAGTAGCCTAAACTATGGCTACACCTTC. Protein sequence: CASSLNYGYTF.

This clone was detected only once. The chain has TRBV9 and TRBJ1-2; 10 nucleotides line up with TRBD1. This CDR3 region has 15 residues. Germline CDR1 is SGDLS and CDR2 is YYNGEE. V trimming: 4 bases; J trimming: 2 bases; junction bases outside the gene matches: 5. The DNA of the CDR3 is TGTGCCAGCAGCTCTCGGACAGGGGGGAACTATGGCTACACCTTC. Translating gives CASSSRTGGNYGYTF.

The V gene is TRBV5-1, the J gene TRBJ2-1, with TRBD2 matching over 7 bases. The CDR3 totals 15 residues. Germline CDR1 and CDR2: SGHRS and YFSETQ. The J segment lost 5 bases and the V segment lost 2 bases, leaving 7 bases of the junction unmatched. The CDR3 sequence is CASSLGLVIDNEQFF. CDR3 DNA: TGCGCCAGCAGCTTAGGACTAGTCATAGACAATGAGCAGTTCTTC.

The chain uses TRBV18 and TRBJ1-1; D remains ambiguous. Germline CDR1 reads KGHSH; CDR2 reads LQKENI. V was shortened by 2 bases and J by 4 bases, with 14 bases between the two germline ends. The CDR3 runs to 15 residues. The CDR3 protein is CASSPYLSDLTEAFF. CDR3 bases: TGTGCCAGCTCACCATATCTGTCGGACCTCACTGAAGCTTTCTTT.

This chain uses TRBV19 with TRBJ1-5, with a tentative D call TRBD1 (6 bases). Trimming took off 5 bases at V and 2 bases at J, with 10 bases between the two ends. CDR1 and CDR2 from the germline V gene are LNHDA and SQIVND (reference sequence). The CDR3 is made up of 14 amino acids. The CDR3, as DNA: TGTGCCAGTAGTCAGGGGACGGGCAATCAGCCCCAGCATTTT. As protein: CASSQGTGNQPQHF.

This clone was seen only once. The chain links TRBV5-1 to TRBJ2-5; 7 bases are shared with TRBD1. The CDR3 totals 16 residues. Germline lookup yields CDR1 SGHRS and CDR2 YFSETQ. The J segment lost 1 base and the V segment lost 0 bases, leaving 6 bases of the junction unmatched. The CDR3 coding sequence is TGCGCCAGCAGCTTGGCAGAGACAGGGATCCAAGAGACCCAGTACTTC. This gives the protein CASSLAETGIQETQYF.

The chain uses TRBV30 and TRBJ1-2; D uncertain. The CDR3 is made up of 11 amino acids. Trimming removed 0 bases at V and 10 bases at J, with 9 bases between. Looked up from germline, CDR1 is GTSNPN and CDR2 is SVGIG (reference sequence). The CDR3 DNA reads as TGTGCCTGGAGTGTACTGATGTCCTACACCTTC. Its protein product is CAWSVLMSYTF.